This is a list of T cell receptor beta chains from one sample in a study of spatial heterogeneity in lung cancer. TCRdb re-derived calls from the 5' RACE reads in MiXCR, one entry per CDR3 protein. Among about 36,000 distinct CDR3 sequences listed, 5.2% were seen once. Sequenced material: PBMCs, taken at surgery. The receptors originated from a female donor with early-stage non-small cell lung cancer. Each CDR3 is given with its conserved first and last residue. Fields, in order: V gene, J gene, clone size, D gene, CDR3 DNA, CDR3 protein. D genes are given only for firm matches. Clone size is given for some rows only: seen once, a few or many times, or a class if the clone is expanded.

TRBV5-1	TRBJ2-1	many	TRBD2	TGCGCCAGCAGCTTGGAACTAGCGGGGTACAATGAGCAGTTCTTC	CASSLELAGYNEQFF
TRBV12-3/TRBV12-4	TRBJ2-7	many	.	TGTGCCAGCAGCCGAGCGGGTGATTCCTACGAGCAGTACTTC	CASSRAGDSYEQYF
TRBV5-1	TRBJ2-2	large	.	TGCGCCAGCAGCCCGGGACTTCACGGGTTACTTACCGGGGAGCTGTTTTTT	CASSPGLHGLLTGELFF
TRBV7-8	TRBJ1-3	many	.	TGTGCCAGCAGCTTTCAGGCCAGTGGAAACACCATATATTTT	CASSFQASGNTIYF
TRBV6-1	TRBJ2-5	many	.	TGTGCCAGCAGTGAACGGTGGGGGCTGGAGACCCAGTACTTC	CASSERWGLETQYF
TRBV6-1	TRBJ2-2	many	TRBD2	TGTGCCAGTAGGGACTACCACACCGGGGAGCTGTTTTTT	CASRDYHTGELFF
TRBV10-3	TRBJ2-1	few	TRBD2	TGTGCCATCGGCGTCCTAGCGGAAAACAATGAGCAGTTCTTC	CAIGVLAENNEQFF
TRBV7-3	TRBJ2-3	many	TRBD1	TGTGCCAGCAGCTCGACCGGGACAGGGGTAGATACGCAGTATTTT	CASSSTGTGVDTQYF
TRBV27	TRBJ2-7	many	TRBD1	TGTGCCAGCAGCCATAGGGGGCAGGACGAGCAGTACTTC	CASSHRGQDEQYF
TRBV5-4	TRBJ2-2	many	TRBD1	TGTGCCAGCAGCCTGCCGGGACAGGCAGGGACCGGGGAGCTGTTTTTT	CASSLPGQAGTGELFF
TRBV5-1	TRBJ2-2	many	.	TGCGCCAGCAGCTTGACGGCGGGGAACACCGGGGAGCTGTTTTTT	CASSLTAGNTGELFF
TRBV6-2/TRBV6-3	TRBJ2-1	many	.	TGTGCCAGCAGTTACATGGAGGAAACCTACAATGAGCAGTTCTTC	CASSYMEETYNEQFF
TRBV9	TRBJ1-4	many	TRBD1	TGTGCCAGCAGTTCCGGACAGGTAGCAACTAATGAAAAACTGTTTTTT	CASSSGQVATNEKLFF
TRBV28	TRBJ2-1	.	.	TGTGCCAGCAGTCTGAATCACAATGAGCAGTTCTTC	CASSLNHNEQFF
TRBV7-7	TRBJ2-3	few	.	TGTGCTAGCAGCACGTCCCTCGGGGGCACAGATACGCAGTATTTT	CASSTSLGGTDTQYF
TRBV10-2	TRBJ1-6	many	.	TGCGCCAGCAAGGGACTGTTTGATTCACCCCTCCACTTT	CASKGLFDSPLHF
TRBV4-2	TRBJ2-3	many	TRBD2	TGTGCCAGCAGCCAAGTAGGACTAGCGGGGGGACTCTCAGATACGCAGTATTTT	CASSQVGLAGGLSDTQYF
TRBV15	TRBJ2-3	.	.	TGTGCCACCAGCAGAGGACTTCCCACAGATACGCAGTATTTT	CATSRGLPTDTQYF
TRBV5-1	TRBJ2-3	few	TRBD2	TGCGCCAGTAAGGGACTAGCGGGAAGCACAGATACGCAGTATTTT	CASKGLAGSTDTQYF
TRBV6-2/TRBV6-3	TRBJ2-5	few	.	TGTGCCAGCAGTTATCTGGACTTCCAAGAGACCCAGTACTTC	CASSYLDFQETQYF
TRBV6-1	TRBJ1-1	many	TRBD1	TGTGCCAGCAGGACAGGGGCCTATAGCACTGAAGCTTTCTTT	CASRTGAYSTEAFF
TRBV11-2	TRBJ2-1	many	.	TGTGCCAGCAGCCTCCGGGGTGAGCAGTTCTTC	CASSLRGEQFF
TRBV6-2/TRBV6-3	TRBJ1-5	.	TRBD1	TGTGCCAGCAGTTACTCCCGGACAGGGGGCTCGGGACTAAGCAATCAGCCCCAGCATTTT	CASSYSRTGGSGLSNQPQHF
TRBV18	TRBJ1-1	many	.	TGTGCCAGCTCATACAGACAGCCTGAAGCTTTCTTT	CASSYRQPEAFF
TRBV20-1	TRBJ1-4	.	TRBD1	TGCAGTGCTAGAGGAGGACAGGCGAAAAAACTGTTTTTT	CSARGGQAKKLFF
TRBV2	TRBJ2-7	many	.	TGTGCCACCCGGGACCAAGGATCCTACGAGCAGTACTTC	CATRDQGSYEQYF
TRBV5-4	TRBJ1-2	many	TRBD1	TGTGCCAGCAGCTTGGGACAGGGGAATATTGACTATGGCTACACCTTC	CASSLGQGNIDYGYTF
TRBV9	TRBJ2-7	many	.	TGTGCCAGCAGCGTAGAAGGGAACTCCTACGAGCAGTACTTC	CASSVEGNSYEQYF
TRBV3-1	TRBJ1-6	.	.	TGTGCCAGCAGCCAAGATATCGGAGGTAGGGGCTCACCCCTCCACTTT	CASSQDIGGRGSPLHF
TRBV10-3	TRBJ2-3	many	.	TGTGCCATCAGTGAGTCGAGTGTTAGCCTCGGGCAAGATACGCAGTATTTT	CAISESSVSLGQDTQYF
TRBV2	TRBJ2-5	many	TRBD2	TGTGCCAGCAGTGAACAACTAGCGGGATCAGAGACCCAGTACTTC	CASSEQLAGSETQYF
TRBV18	TRBJ2-3	many	.	TGTGCCAGCTCTCCGGGGTGGGACGGCACAGATACGCAGTATTTT	CASSPGWDGTDTQYF
TRBV23-1	TRBJ2-7	few	.	TGCGCCAGCGCCTCCCCCGGCCGGGACTACGAGCAGTACTTC	CASASPGRDYEQYF
TRBV2	TRBJ2-3	few	.	TGTGCCAGCAGTGGGTTAAGCGGGTCGGATACGCAGTATTTT	CASSGLSGSDTQYF
TRBV4-1	TRBJ1-2	many	.	TGCGCCAGCAGCCAAGTCGGACGGACGTATGGCTACACCTTC	CASSQVGRTYGYTF
TRBV2	TRBJ2-1	many	TRBD1	TGTGCCAGCAGTGAAGCGGGGCAGGGGGCCGACGAGCAGTTCTTC	CASSEAGQGADEQFF
TRBV28	TRBJ2-1	many	.	TGTGCCATTGGGGGGTTGGCTCCGGGTGAGCAGTTCTTC	CAIGGLAPGEQFF
TRBV20-1	TRBJ2-7	medium-sized	TRBD2	TGCAGTGCTAGGCCGGCTAGCGGGAGTCGGGAGCAGTACTTC	CSARPASGSREQYF
TRBV6-5	TRBJ1-2	many	.	TGTGCCAGCAGTTACCGATTGACGATTCTAGGCGGCTACACCTTC	CASSYRLTILGGYTF
TRBV20-1	TRBJ1-1	many	TRBD1	TGCAGTGCCCCGGGACAGGGGGCCGGCGAGGCTTTCTTT	CSAPGQGAGEAFF
TRBV3-1	TRBJ2-2	many	.	TGTGCCAGCAGCCCGACCCCCGGGGAGCTGTTTTTT	CASSPTPGELFF
TRBV19	TRBJ2-3	.	TRBD1	TGTGCCAGTAATCCGGACAGGTCTAGCACAGATACGCAGTATTTT	CASNPDRSSTDTQYF
TRBV29-1	TRBJ2-3	many	.	TGCAGCGTTGCGGGGGCCGTCTCTAGCACAGATACGCAGTATTTT	CSVAGAVSSTDTQYF
TRBV20-1	TRBJ2-7	many	.	TGCAGTGCCCCTGCCCCCTACGAGCAGTACTTC	CSAPAPYEQYF
TRBV12-3/TRBV12-4	TRBJ2-1	large	TRBD2	TGTGCCAGCAGTTTTTGGCGGGAGCGAAATGAGCAGTTCTTC	CASSFWRERNEQFF
TRBV6-5	TRBJ2-5	few	.	TGTGCCAGCAGACGCCCCTCAGGACAAGAGACCCAGTACTTC	CASRRPSGQETQYF
TRBV6-2/TRBV6-3	TRBJ1-1	many	TRBD1	TGTGCCAGCAGCCGGAACCGGGACAGGGGGCAGGACACTGAAGCTTTCTTT	CASSRNRDRGQDTEAFF
TRBV12-3/TRBV12-4	TRBJ2-6	many	TRBD1	TGTGCCAGCAGTCTGTACGGGGACAGGGGCTCTGGGGCCAACGTCCTGACTTTC	CASSLYGDRGSGANVLTF
TRBV28	TRBJ2-1	many	.	TGTGCCAGCAGTATCCAGGGAACCCTATACAATGAGCAGTTCTTC	CASSIQGTLYNEQFF
TRBV12-3/TRBV12-4	TRBJ2-5	many	TRBD1	TGTGCCAGCAGTAGGACAGGGGGCAAAGTGACCCAGTACTTC	CASSRTGGKVTQYF
TRBV6-5	TRBJ1-1	many	.	TGTGCCAGCAGTTATGCCCGTGGGGGAAACACTGAAGCTTTCTTT	CASSYARGGNTEAFF
TRBV28	TRBJ1-1	many	TRBD1	TGTGCCAGCAGTTTATGGACAGGGGCTTCTGAAGCTTTCTTT	CASSLWTGASEAFF
TRBV4-1	TRBJ1-1	many	.	TGCGCCAGCAGCCAAAATTTACCGGTGAACACTGAAGCTTTCTTT	CASSQNLPVNTEAFF
TRBV2	TRBJ2-5	many	.	TGTGCCAGCAGTGAGTACAGCAAAGAGACCCAGTACTTC	CASSEYSKETQYF